This entry lists 22 T cell receptor beta chains sequenced from one sample in a study of spatial heterogeneity in lung cancer. Antigen specificity for these receptors is unknown. The time point: sample taken at primary tumor resection. In TCRdb, the 5' RACE reads were re-called with MiXCR into one record per CDR3 protein. The data hold 4,500 to 6,500 distinct CDR3 sequences, with around 5% observed a single time. Study-level results: One measure, the expanded intratumoral alpha and beta TCR count, tracked tumor mutation counts.

The material was lung tumor tissue, obtained at surgery. The receptor set was obtained from a male donor with early-stage non-small cell lung cancer.

This clonotype is labeled as medium-sized. A library made for alpha chains picked up this beta chain off target, so its size means little. The chain has TRBV7-6 and TRBJ1-1, with no clear D. Trimming stripped 3 bases from V and 1 base from J, with 6 bases between. There are 13 residues in the CDR3. The V gene's germline CDR1 is SGHVS and CDR2 FNYEAQ. The CDR3 DNA is TGTGCCAGCAGCTTTTCCGGGAACACTGAAGCTTTCTTT. Its translation is CASSFSGNTEAFF.

This clonotype came up many times. Because this beta chain is a stray read in a library intended to capture alpha chains, its abundance should not be given much weight. This rearrangement joins TRBV5-6 to TRBJ2-1, with D possibly called TRBD1 or TRBD2 (5 bases each). The length of the CDR3 is 17 residues. Trimming took off 1 base at V and 0 bases at J, with 14 bases between the two ends. CDR1 is SGHDT, CDR2 YYEEEE, per germline. The CDR3 sequence is CASSLLRKGTSYNEQFF. The CDR3 region has the DNA TGTGCCAGCAGCTTGCTTCGTAAGGGGACCTCCTACAATGAGCAGTTCTTC.

This clonotype was recorded many times. The size of this beta chain means little, since it is a stray read in a library made for alpha chains. This chain links TRBV5-1 with TRBJ2-2; D is unresolved. The CDR3 is made up of 16 amino acids. The V and J ends lost 0 bases and 1 base respectively, with 10 bases between them. CDR1 is SGHRS and CDR2 is YFSETQ in the germline V gene. The CDR3 sequence: CASSLGGAGNTGELFF. As DNA, the CDR3 is TGCGCCAGCAGCTTGGGAGGCGCCGGGAACACCGGGGAGCTGTTTTTT.

Ten or more counts support this clonotype. This beta chain is an unintended read in a library built for alpha chains; its size means little. This chain joins TRBV3-1 and TRBJ1-1, with TRBD1 identical over 7 bases. This CDR3 spans 17 amino acids. With V trimmed by 0 bases and J by 0 bases, 7 bases remained unmatched. In germline, CDR1 is LGHDT, CDR2 YNNKEL (reference sequence). The DNA of the CDR3 is TGTGCCAGCAGCCAAGAAACAGGGGAAAGCATGAACACTGAAGCTTTCTTT. As protein: CASSQETGESMNTEAFF.

This clonotype was counted at least ten times. This beta chain is off target for a library built for alpha chains, so its abundance means little. The gene calls are TRBV11-2 and TRBJ2-4, with D perhaps matching TRBD2 (5 bases). The CDR3 runs to 13 residues. Trimming cost V 1 base and J 8 bases, with 9 bases left between them. The germline V gene has CDR1 SGHAT and CDR2 FQNNGV. In DNA, the CDR3 is TGTGCCAGCAGCTTAGGTCCCGGGGACATTCAGTACTTC. Translated: CASSLGPGDIQYF. Together with reference TRBV11-2 and TRBJ2-4, the CDR3 gives the full variable domain: EAGVAQSPRYKIIEKRQSVAFWCNPISGHATLYWYQQILGQGPKLLIQFQNNGVVDDSQLPKDRFSAERLKGVDSTLKIQPAKLEDSAVYLCASSLGPGDIQYFGAGTRLSVL.

By proportion, this clonotype is medium-sized. Little can be read into the size of this beta chain, an off-target read in a library designed for alpha chains. This rearrangement joins TRBV4-1 to TRBJ1-2; D not certain. V shed 2 bases and J shed 0 bases, with 16 bases lying between them. Germline V gene lookup returns CDR1 MGHRA and CDR2 YSYEKL. This CDR3 region has 17 residues. The CDR3 DNA reads as TGCGCCAGCAGCCAAACCATAACAGCCGTCCCTAACTATGGCTACACCTTC. This gives the protein CASSQTITAVPNYGYTF.

This clonotype was seen at least ten times. The library was designed around alpha chains, so this beta chain is a stray read whose abundance carries little weight. This sequence joins TRBV19 and TRBJ1-5; D is undetermined. CDR3 size: 14 residues. The germline CDR1 and CDR2 sequences are LNHDA and SQIVND (reference sequence). V was shortened by 8 bases and J by 1 base, with 12 bases between the two germline ends. CDR3: CASSDIRSNQPQHF. The CDR3 bases are TGTGCCAGTTCAGATATCCGAAGCAATCAGCCCCAGCATTTT.

The table lists this clonotype with many counts. Within a library made for alpha chains, this beta chain is off target, and its count is uninformative. The chain recombines TRBV20-1 with TRBJ2-5; 10 nucleotides match TRBD2. Germline V gene lookup returns CDR1 DFQATT and CDR2 SNEGSKA (reference sequence). V was pared by 6 bases and J by 3 bases, with 7 bases of the junction left unmatched. The length of the CDR3 is 14 residues. CDR3 sequence (DNA): TGCAGTGCATTCACTAGCGGGACGGAAGAGACCCAGTACTTC. Translated, it gives CSAFTSGTEETQYF.

This clonotype was counted ten times or more. A single base separates this from a much larger clone, so it may be a read error. For a library built for alpha chains, this beta chain is a stray read; little rests on its size. This sequence joins TRBV28 and TRBJ1-2; weak D call: TRBD1 (6 bases). The CDR3 is 14 amino acids. CDR1 MDHEN and CDR2 SYDVKM come from the germline V gene. CDR3: CVSKAPRGDVGYTF. The CDR3 nucleotides are TGTGTCAGCAAAGCCCCCAGGGGAGATGTGGGCTACACCTTC.

In this sample, this clonotype is medium-sized. Because this beta chain is a stray read in a library intended to capture alpha chains, its abundance should not be given much weight. The V and J genes are TRBV5-4 and TRBJ1-6; 10 nucleotides align to TRBD1. With 4 bases clipped from V and 7 bases from J, the junction kept 2 bases outside the gene matches. The V gene's germline CDR1 is SGHNT and CDR2 YYREEE (reference sequence). This CDR3 has 14 residues. CDR3 amino acids: CASSTDRGNSPLHF. The CDR3 region has the DNA TGTGCCAGCAGCACGGACAGGGGGAATTCACCCCTCCACTTT.

A remark on this clonotype: A library made for alpha chains picked up this beta chain off target, so its size means little. The genes are TRBV18 and TRBJ2-3, with D possibly TRBD1 on 5 matching bases. CDR3 length: 15 residues. V lost 5 bases and J lost 4, with 16 bases in between. CDR1 and CDR2 from the germline V gene are KGHSH and LQKENI. This chain's CDR3 is CASSFDRQGPDTQYF. The CDR3 DNA sequence: TGTGCCAGCTCATTTGATCGTCAGGGCCCAGATACGCAGTATTTT.

This clonotype occurred many times. The library was designed around alpha chains, so this beta chain is a stray read whose abundance carries little weight. This chain links TRBV28 with TRBJ2-7; the D gene is possibly TRBD1 (6 bases). Germline CDR1 is MDHEN and CDR2 is SYDVKM. V was pared by 4 bases and J by 2 bases, with 12 bases between. The CDR3 sequence is 14 residues long. CDR3 nucleotide sequence: TGTGCCAGCAGTTCCGGGACATCCCCCTACGAGCAGTACTTC. Amino acids: CASSSGTSPYEQYF.

By sample share, this clonotype is medium-sized. The library was built for alpha chains, so this beta chain is an off-target read and its size means little. This chain connects TRBV20-1 to TRBJ1-6, with TRBD1 matching over 8 bases. In germline, CDR1 is DFQATT, CDR2 SNEGSKA (reference sequence). J was trimmed by 9 bases and V by 2 bases; bases with no gene match: 9. This CDR3 region has 15 residues. CDR3 nucleotides: TGCAGTGCTAGACTCAGGGGGCGCAGCAGTTCACCCCTCCACTTT. It translates to CSARLRGRSSSPLHF.

Points on this clonotype: This beta chain is a stray sequence in a library constructed for alpha chains; its clone size is not meaningful. This chain joins TRBV3-1 and TRBJ2-4; 9 bases match TRBD1. V was pared by 5 bases and J by 3 bases, with 8 bases of the junction left unmatched. CDR1 is LGHDT, CDR2 YNNKEL, per germline (reference sequence). CDR3 length equals 16 residues. The CDR3, as DNA: TGTGCCAGCAGCAACGGGACAGGGTTAGGCAAAAACATTCAGTACTTC. This gives the protein CASSNGTGLGKNIQYF.

Many counts were recorded for this clonotype. As an off-target read in a library built for alpha chains, this beta chain has a frequency of little significance. The chain couples TRBV20-1 to TRBJ2-7, with D perhaps given as TRBD1 or TRBD2 (7 bases each). This CDR3 has 12 residues. CDR1 DFQATT and CDR2 SNEGSKA come from the germline V gene (reference sequence). V dropped 3 bases and J dropped 5 bases, with 11 bases sitting between them. CDR3 sequence reads: CSARPGGDEQYF. The CDR3 DNA reads TGCAGTGCTAGGCCAGGGGGGGACGAGCAGTACTTC.

By share, this clonotype ranks as medium-sized (0.01 to 0.1%). Because this beta chain is a stray read in a library intended to capture alpha chains, its abundance should not be given much weight. This rearrangement joins TRBV19 to TRBJ2-3; D tentatively fits TRBD1 or TRBD2 (5 bases each). The CDR3 is 14 amino acids. V dropped 6 bases and J dropped 6 bases, with 16 bases sitting between them. Germline V gene lookup returns CDR1 LNHDA and CDR2 SQIVND (reference sequence). CDR3 sequence: CASSQYPGPDTQYF. In DNA form, the CDR3 reads TGTGCCAGTAGCCAATACCCGGGGCCGGATACGCAGTATTTT.

This clonotype was counted ten times or more. The library was built for alpha chains, so this beta chain is an off-target read and its size means little. The rearrangement links TRBV10-3 to TRBJ2-6; no clear D gene. V gave up 4 bases and J gave up 1 base, with 8 bases separating them. This CDR3 is 15 amino acids long. Germline CDR1 and CDR2: ENHRY and SYGVKD. The CDR3 nucleotides read TGTGCCATCAGTGCACAGTCGTCTGGGGCCAACGTCCTGACTTTC. Translating it yields CAISAQSSGANVLTF.

This clonotype has a count of ten or more. The library was prepared for alpha chains; this beta chain is a stray read, so its frequency means little. V is TRBV29-1 and J is TRBJ2-7; no definite D call. Per the germline V gene, CDR1 is SQVTM and CDR2 is ANQGSEA. V shed 5 bases and J shed 0 bases, with 14 bases lying between them. This CDR3 comprises 14 residues. DNA for the CDR3: TGCAGCGTTCTTACGACATTATCCTCCTACGAGCAGTACTTC. Its protein is CSVLTTLSSYEQYF.

This clonotype was observed many times. This beta chain turned up in a library designed for alpha chains; as an off-target read, its abundance says little. CDR3 loop: CASSVGGDTQYF. DNA of the CDR3: TGTGCCAGCAGCGTAGGGGGAGATACGCAGTATTTT. The chain has TRBV9 and TRBJ2-3; D not resolved. V shed 0 bases and J shed 5 bases, with 4 bases lying between them. CDR1 is SGDLS and CDR2 is YYNGEE in the germline V gene. CDR3 length: 12 residues. The full variable domain, its missing parts supplied by reference TRBV9 and TRBJ2-3, is DSGVTQTPKHLITATGQRVTLRCSPRSGDLSVYWYQQSLDQGLQFLIQYYNGEERAKGNILERFSAQQFPDLHSELNLSSLELGDSALYFCASSVGGDTQYFGPGTRLTVL.

This clonotype was counted many times. Within a library made for alpha chains, this beta chain is off target, and its count is uninformative. The genes are TRBV18 and TRBJ2-7; TRBD2 is a possible D gene (5 bases). Between the trimmed V and J ends, which lost 6 bases and 0 bases, there was a span of 12 bases. Germline V lookup: CDR1 KGHSH, CDR2 LQKENI. The CDR3 runs 14 residues. The CDR3 sequence is CASSPGRDSYEQYF. The CDR3 DNA sequence: TGTGCCAGCTCGCCCGGACGGGACTCCTACGAGCAGTACTTC. Looking up the rest from reference TRBV18 and TRBJ2-7 gives the full variable domain: NAGVMQNPRHLVRRRGQEARLRCSPMKGHSHVYWYRQLPEEGLKFMVYLQKENIIDESGMPKERFSAEFPKEGPSILRIQQVVRGDSAAYFCASSPGRDSYEQYFGPGTRLTVT.

This clonotype appeared many times. This beta chain appears as a stray read in a library generated for alpha chains; its size is not informative. The chain uses TRBV6-1 and TRBJ1-4; D gene ambiguous. Trimming shortened V by 2 bases and J by 12 bases, and 13 bases separated the two germline ends. The CDR3 loop spans 13 amino acids. Germline CDR1 reads MNHNS; CDR2 reads SASEGT. CDR3 in DNA: TGTGCCAGCAGTGAAAATGTGGAAGGGCAACTGTTTTTT. It specifies CASSENVEGQLFF.

This clonotype was counted ten times or more. Because this beta chain is a stray read in a library intended to capture alpha chains, its abundance should not be given much weight. The rearrangement links TRBV6-6 to TRBJ2-3; D is undetermined. CDR1 and CDR2 (germline): MNHNY, SVGAGI (reference sequence). The CDR3 is made up of 12 amino acids. Trimming cost V 6 bases and J 3 bases, with 7 bases left between them. The CDR3 bases are TGTGCCAGCAGCGCCTTTACAGATACGCAGTATTTT. Protein product: CASSAFTDTQYF.